This TCR beta chain was observed in a study of shared clonotypes between healthy human individuals. About the research overall: A couple of women and three men aged 18 to 49 served as donors.

Sequencing used immunoSEQ multiplex PCR; TCRdb keeps in-frame clones, though not all of them. The top ten clones hold 0.3% to 0.45% of a sample with under 2.5 million clones, approximately 90% of them seen once. Sequences were obtained from naive CD4+ T cells from PBMCs. As to subset: CD45RA+ positively selected. This clonotype originated in a man aged 18 to 30 in good health. Some clones in this sample may be carry-over from other donors' samples.

The CDR3 DNA sequence: TGTGCCAGCAGCTCCCCCGGGACTAGCGATAGCACAGATACGCAGTATTTT. Translation gives CASSSPGTSDSTDTQYF. J is TRBJ2-3 and V is TRBV7-9; TRBD2 agrees at 10 bases. This CDR3 is built from 17 residues. From germline, CDR1 is SEHNR and CDR2 FQNEAQ (reference sequence). Germline trimming cut 4 bases from V and 0 bases from J; bases unmatched to any gene: 7.